This is a list of T cell receptor beta chains from one sample in a study of technical replicates of blood from a handful of donors. The assay was immunoSEQ multiplex PCR, and TCRdb's table has in-frame clones only and misses some. The profile shows more than 75,000 clones, roughly 94% of them singletons. The specimen sequenced was T cells isolated from PBMCs. These TCRs come from a human donor in good health. CDR3s include the opening cysteine and the closing phenylalanine or tryptophan. The D gene is left open where the match is weak. Some rows have no size entry. The others give once, few or many, or a class for an expanded clone.

j_call | v_call | clone_size | cdr3_length | d_call | cdr3_aa | cdr3_nt
TRBJ2-5 | TRBV15 | - | 19 | TRBD2 | CATSRGRASGSMREETQYF | TGTGCCACCAGCAGAGGTCGGGCTAGCGGGAGTATGCGGGAAGAGACCCAGTACTTC
TRBJ2-1 | TRBV27 | - | 14 | - | CASSFRTALNEQFF | TGTGCCAGCAGTTTCCGGACAGCCCTCAATGAGCAGTTCTTC
TRBJ1-3 | TRBV11-2 | - | 16 | - | CASSQVWQNSGNTIYF | TGTGCCAGCAGCCAGGTGTGGCAAAACTCTGGAAACACCATATATTTT
TRBJ2-2 | TRBV11-3 | - | 18 | TRBD1 | CASSPTKSTGVDTGELFF | TGTGCCAGCAGCCCAACTAAATCGACAGGGGTTGACACCGGGGAGCTGTTTTTT
TRBJ2-5 | TRBV6-5 | - | 15 | TRBD2 | CASSRLAGEDETQYF | TGTGCCAGCAGTAGACTAGCGGGAGAGGATGAGACCCAGTACTTC
TRBJ1-5 | TRBV4-1 | - | 13 | - | CASSRNRNQPQHF | TGCGCCAGCAGCCGAAATCGGAATCAGCCCCAGCATTTT
TRBJ2-7 | TRBV10-1 | - | 18 | - | CASSESTRSRGTSYEQYF | TGCGCCAGCAGTGAGTCGACGCGGAGTCGGGGAACCTCCTACGAGCAGTACTTC
TRBJ2-2 | TRBV30 | once | 18 | TRBD1 | CAWSVGDRAPFYTGELFF | TGTGCCTGGAGTGTAGGGGACAGGGCCCCTTTTTACACCGGGGAGCTGTTTTTT
TRBJ2-5 | TRBV28 | - | 15 | - | CASSLWAGPQETQYF | TGTGCCAGCAGTTTATGGGCAGGGCCCCAAGAGACCCAGTACTTC
TRBJ1-6 | TRBV7-9 | - | 15 | - | CASSSPTGYNSPLHF | TGTGCCAGCAGCTCCCCGACAGGCTATAATTCACCCCTCCACTTT
TRBJ2-2 | TRBV2 | - | 14 | - | CASSESARRGELFF | TGTGCCAGCAGTGAATCGGCAAGGCGGGGGGAGCTGTTTTTT
TRBJ2-1 | TRBV19 | - | 16 | - | CASSIVGSISYNEQFF | TGTGCCAGTAGTATAGTTGGGAGTATCTCCTACAATGAGCAGTTCTTC
TRBJ1-1 | TRBV11-2 | - | 15 | - | CASAPAGHLNTEAFF | TGTGCCAGCGCTCCGGCGGGCCATCTGAACACTGAAGCTTTCTTT
TRBJ2-5 | TRBV9 | - | 13 | TRBD1 | CASSVDRGETQYF | TGTGCCAGCAGCGTTGACAGGGGAGAGACCCAGTACTTC
TRBJ2-2 | TRBV18 | - | 16 | TRBD2 | CASSDRASGQSGELFF | TGTGCCAGCTCTGATCGGGCTAGCGGCCAGAGCGGGGAGCTGTTTTTT
TRBJ2-1 | TRBV5-6 | - | 13 | TRBD2 | CASSLAAGNEQFF | TGTGCCAGCAGCTTGGCAGCGGGGAATGAGCAGTTCTTC
TRBJ2-4 | TRBV11-2 | - | 15 | TRBD1 | CASSLDRDRVRIQYF | TGTGCCAGCAGCTTAGACAGGGACAGGGTCCGCATTCAGTACTTC
TRBJ1-2 | TRBV5-1 | - | 16 | - | CASSPYAETLNYGYTF | TGCGCCAGCAGCCCCTATGCCGAAACCCTAAACTATGGCTACACCTTC
TRBJ1-2 | TRBV27 | - | 15 | - | CASSPTSDRTYGYTF | TGTGCCAGCAGTCCGACCAGCGACAGGACCTATGGCTACACCTTC
TRBJ2-1 | TRBV7-9 | - | 13 | - | CASSSSSYNEQFF | TGTGCCAGCAGTTCTAGCTCCTACAATGAGCAGTTCTTC
TRBJ2-2 | TRBV9 | - | 17 | TRBD1 | CASSVGRQGAFPGELFF | TGTGCCAGCAGCGTAGGGCGTCAGGGGGCATTTCCCGGGGAGCTGTTTTTT
TRBJ2-3 | TRBV5-4 | - | 16 | - | CAGTRRGGAGTDTQYF | TGTGCCGGAACACGTAGAGGAGGGGCCGGCACAGATACGCAGTATTTT
TRBJ2-7 | TRBV5-1 | - | 15 | TRBD2 | CASYSGRTSSYEQYF | TGCGCCAGCTACAGCGGGAGGACGAGCTCCTACGAGCAGTACTTC
TRBJ1-2 | TRBV19 | - | 14 | - | CASSYSRANYGYTF | TGTGCCAGTAGTTACAGCCGAGCTAACTATGGCTACACCTTC
TRBJ1-5 | TRBV23-1 | - | 13 | - | CASRPTDNQPQHF | TGCGCCAGCAGGCCAACAGACAATCAGCCCCAGCATTTT
TRBJ2-5 | TRBV18 | - | 14 | - | CASSPTGPRETQYF | TGTGCCAGCTCACCAACAGGGCCGCGAGAGACCCAGTACTTC
TRBJ2-5 | TRBV6-1 | - | 14 | TRBD2 | CASSTSGGAETQYF | TGTGCCAGCAGCACTAGCGGGGGGGCAGAGACCCAGTACTTC
TRBJ2-7 | TRBV28 | once | 16 | - | CASSHRVSRGAYEQYF | TGTGCCAGCAGTCACAGGGTTAGTAGGGGCGCCTACGAGCAGTACTTC
TRBJ2-7 | TRBV28 | - | 13 | TRBD1 | CASKGTGRYEQYF | TGTGCCAGCAAGGGGACAGGACGCTACGAGCAGTACTTC
TRBJ1-2 | TRBV18 | - | 14 | - | CASSPREEGYGYTF | TGTGCCAGCTCACCACGTGAGGAGGGCTATGGCTACACCTTC
TRBJ2-7 | TRBV21-1 | - | 14 | - | CASSGRTVVDEQYF | TGTGCCAGCAGCGGCCGCACAGTAGTAGACGAGCAGTACTTC
TRBJ2-2 | TRBV11-2 | - | 16 | TRBD1 | CASSLVPRGFAGELFF | TGTGCCAGCAGCTTAGTCCCCAGGGGGTTTGCCGGGGAGCTGTTTTTT
TRBJ2-3 | TRBV6-5 | - | 15 | TRBD2 | CASSYSGGGPDTQYF | TGTGCCAGCAGTTACTCCGGGGGAGGGCCCGATACGCAGTATTTT
TRBJ2-3 | TRBV5-4 | - | 16 | - | CASSPPGRGSSDTQYF | TGTGCCAGCAGCCCACCGGGAAGAGGGAGTTCAGATACGCAGTATTTT
TRBJ1-5 | TRBV4-1 | - | 15 | - | CASSQFNEGNQPQHF | TGCGCCAGCAGCCAATTCAATGAGGGCAATCAGCCCCAGCATTTT
TRBJ1-5 | TRBV2 | - | 11 | TRBD1 | CAGGQGRPQHF | TGTGCCGGGGGACAGGGTCGGCCCCAGCATTTT
TRBJ2-1 | TRBV7-6 | - | 19 | TRBD2 | CASSSLLSGGGASYNEQFF | TGTGCCAGCAGCTCCCTCCTCTCAGGCGGGGGGGCTTCCTACAATGAGCAGTTCTTC
TRBJ2-7 | TRBV11-2 | - | 15 | - | CASSLDQGRTYEQYF | TGTGCCAGCAGCTTAGATCAGGGTAGAACCTACGAGCAGTACTTC
TRBJ2-7 | TRBV9 | - | 16 | TRBD1 | CASSVGDRVDCYEQYF | TGTGCCAGCAGCGTAGGGGACAGGGTCGATTGCTACGAGCAGTACTTC
TRBJ2-7 | TRBV5-6 | - | 16 | - | CASSIAPHVYSYEQYF | TGTGCCAGCAGCATTGCTCCACACGTTTACTCCTACGAGCAGTACTTC
TRBJ2-1 | TRBV7-9 | - | 12 | - | CASSFAGPVQFF | TGTGCCAGCAGCTTTGCGGGCCCTGTGCAGTTCTTC
TRBJ1-1 | TRBV5-4 | few | 13 | - | CASRTGPNTEAFF | TGTGCCAGCAGGACAGGTCCGAACACTGAAGCTTTCTTT
TRBJ1-2 | TRBV27 | - | 17 | - | CASTAAAWGGSRYGYTF | TGTGCCAGCACCGCCGCCGCGTGGGGAGGGAGTAGATATGGCTACACCTTC
TRBJ1-3 | TRBV7-9 | - | 15 | - | CASSPRDNSGNTIYF | TGTGCCAGCAGCCCCCGGGACAACTCTGGAAACACCATATATTTT
TRBJ2-1 | TRBV19 | - | 15 | TRBD2 | CASTFREGSYNEQFF | TGTGCCAGTACCTTCCGGGAGGGCTCTTACAATGAGCAGTTCTTC
TRBJ2-7 | TRBV5-1 | - | 11 | - | CASSSLREQYF | TGCGCCAGCAGCTCCCTCCGGGAGCAGTACTTC
TRBJ2-7 | TRBV2 | - | 16 | - | CASSGSGTDASYEQYF | TGTGCCAGCAGTGGATCCGGAACAGACGCCTCCTACGAGCAGTACTTC
TRBJ1-2 | TRBV6-6 | few | 13 | - | CASSYDRSYGYTF | TGTGCCAGCAGTTACGACAGGAGCTATGGCTACACCTTC
TRBJ2-1 | TRBV2 | - | 13 | - | CASSEDSHNEQFF | TGTGCCAGCAGTGAAGACAGTCATAATGAGCAGTTCTTC
TRBJ1-1 | TRBV28 | - | 18 | - | CASSFSLRGRSMNTEAFF | TGTGCCAGCAGTTTTTCCCTCAGGGGACGGAGCATGAACACTGAAGCTTTCTTT
TRBJ2-7 | TRBV18 | - | 15 | - | CASSPPTRVHYEQYF | TGTGCCAGCTCACCACCGACCCGGGTGCACTACGAGCAGTACTTC
TRBJ2-2 | TRBV28 | - | 17 | TRBD2 | CAHQDSGSGFYTGELFF | TGTGCCCACCAAGACAGCGGGAGTGGGTTTTACACCGGGGAGCTGTTTTTT